This T cell receptor (beta chain) was sequenced for a study of blood T cell repertoires in COVID-19. Across the whole study: The United States, Italy and Spain supplied acute and convalescent COVID-19 samples. T cells, B-cell-depleted T cells, or PBMCs provided the cDNA or gDNA that served as material.

Methods used by the authors: From reference gene primer amplification, estimates of nucleated cell counts were derived. Here immunoSEQ multiplex PCR was the method, and the copy in TCRdb shows in-frame clones only, minus some. The D gene and trimming were derived from the DNA, and the V and J assignments and clone size from that table. The sample consists of approximately 60,000 clones, over 75% of them appearing once. The V gene end was trimmed by 5 bases and the J gene end by 5 bases; junction bases not matched to a gene: 12. This CDR3 region has 16 residues. Germline V gene sequence: CDR1 SSHAT, CDR2 FNYEAQ (reference sequence).

Sequences were obtained from peripheral blood. The clonotype comes from a man aged 50 or older with active COVID-19. The chain employs TRBV7-7 and TRBJ2-1, with 7 bases that match TRBD2. The CDR3 DNA reads TGTGCCAGCAGCCCGCGACCGGGGAGGGCCCACAATGAGCAGTTCTTC. Encoded protein: CASSPRPGRAHNEQFF.